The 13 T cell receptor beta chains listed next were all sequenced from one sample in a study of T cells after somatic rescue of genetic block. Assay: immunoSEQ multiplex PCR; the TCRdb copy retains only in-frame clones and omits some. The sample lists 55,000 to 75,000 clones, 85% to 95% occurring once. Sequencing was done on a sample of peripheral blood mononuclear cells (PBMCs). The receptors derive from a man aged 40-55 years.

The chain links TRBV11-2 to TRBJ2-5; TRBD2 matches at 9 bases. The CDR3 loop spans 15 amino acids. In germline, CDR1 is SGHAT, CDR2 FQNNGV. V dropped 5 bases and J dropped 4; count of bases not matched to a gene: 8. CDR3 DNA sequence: TGTGCCAGCAGCCGGCAGCCGGGACTAGCAGAGACCCAGTACTTC. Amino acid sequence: CASSRQPGLAETQYF.

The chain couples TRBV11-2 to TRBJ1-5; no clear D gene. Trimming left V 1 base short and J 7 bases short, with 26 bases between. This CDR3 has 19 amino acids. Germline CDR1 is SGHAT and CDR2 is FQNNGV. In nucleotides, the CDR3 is TGTGCCAGCAGCTTAGGTAGCTCCGTGCGGATCGGAGGAATCCAGCCCCAGCATTTT. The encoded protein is CASSLGSSVRIGGIQPQHF.

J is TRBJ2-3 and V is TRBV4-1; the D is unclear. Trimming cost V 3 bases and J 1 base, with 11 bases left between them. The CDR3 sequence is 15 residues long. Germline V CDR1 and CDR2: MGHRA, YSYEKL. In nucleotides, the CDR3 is TGCGCCAGCAGCCACCCCCTTGAGGGCACAGATACGCAGTATTTT. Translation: CASSHPLEGTDTQYF.

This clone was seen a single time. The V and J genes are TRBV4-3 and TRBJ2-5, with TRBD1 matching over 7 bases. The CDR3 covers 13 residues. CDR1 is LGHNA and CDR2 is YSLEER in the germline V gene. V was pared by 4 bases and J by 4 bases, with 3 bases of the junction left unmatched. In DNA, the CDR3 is TGCGCCAGCAGCCCCCGACAGGGAGAGACCCAGTACTTC. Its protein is CASSPRQGETQYF.

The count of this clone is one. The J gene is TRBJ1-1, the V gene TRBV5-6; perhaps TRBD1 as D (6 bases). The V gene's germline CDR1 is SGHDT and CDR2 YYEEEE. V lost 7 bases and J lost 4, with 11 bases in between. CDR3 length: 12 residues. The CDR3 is CASDKGGTEAFF. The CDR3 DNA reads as TGTGCCAGCGACAAGGGGGGCACTGAAGCTTTCTTT. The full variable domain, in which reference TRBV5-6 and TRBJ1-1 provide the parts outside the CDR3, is DAGVTQSPTHLIKTRGQQVTLRCSPKSGHDTVSWYQQALGQGPQFIFQYYEEEERQRGNFPDRFSGHQFPNYSSELNVNALLLGDSALYLCASDKGGTEAFFGQGTRLTVV.

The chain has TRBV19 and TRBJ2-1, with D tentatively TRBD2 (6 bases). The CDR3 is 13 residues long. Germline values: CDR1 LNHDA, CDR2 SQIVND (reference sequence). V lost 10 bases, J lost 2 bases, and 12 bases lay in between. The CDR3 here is CATHSGPYNEQFF. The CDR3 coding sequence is TGTGCCACCCATAGCGGCCCCTACAATGAGCAGTTCTTC. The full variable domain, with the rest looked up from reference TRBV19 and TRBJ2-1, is DGGITQSPKYLFRKEGQNVTLSCEQNLNHDAMYWYRQDPGQGLRLIYYSQIVNDFQKGDIAEGYSVSREKKESFPLTVTSAQKNPTAFYLCATHSGPYNEQFFGPGTRLTVL.

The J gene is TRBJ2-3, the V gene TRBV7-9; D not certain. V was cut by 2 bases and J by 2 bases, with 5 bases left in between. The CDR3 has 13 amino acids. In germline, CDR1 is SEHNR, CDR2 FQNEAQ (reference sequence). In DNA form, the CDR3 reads TGTGCCAGCAGCTTACAGAACACAGATACGCAGTATTTT. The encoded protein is CASSLQNTDTQYF.

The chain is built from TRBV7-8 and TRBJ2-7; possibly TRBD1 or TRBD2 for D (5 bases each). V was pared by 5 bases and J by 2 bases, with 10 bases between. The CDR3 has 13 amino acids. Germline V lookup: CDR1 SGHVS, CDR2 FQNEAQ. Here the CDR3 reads CASSAGGTYEQYF. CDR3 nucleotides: TGTGCCAGCAGCGCTGGGGGTACCTACGAGCAGTACTTC.

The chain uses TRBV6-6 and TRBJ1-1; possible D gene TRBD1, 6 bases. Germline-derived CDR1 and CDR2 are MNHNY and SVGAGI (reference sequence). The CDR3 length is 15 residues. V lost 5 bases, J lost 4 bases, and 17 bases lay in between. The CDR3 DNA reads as TGTGCCAGCAGTCCCCGACAGGTGCAGGGCACTGAAGCTTTCTTT. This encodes CASSPRQVQGTEAFF.

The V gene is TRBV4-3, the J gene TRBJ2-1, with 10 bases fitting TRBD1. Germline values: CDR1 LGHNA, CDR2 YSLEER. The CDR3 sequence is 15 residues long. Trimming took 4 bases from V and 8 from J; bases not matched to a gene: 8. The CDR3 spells CASSPDRGRPHEQFF. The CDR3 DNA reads TGCGCCAGCAGCCCAGACAGGGGGCGACCGCATGAGCAGTTCTTC.

Here the CDR3 reads CASSPGTAYNEQFF. Written as DNA, the CDR3 is TGTGCCAGCAGTCCCGGGACAGCTTACAATGAGCAGTTCTTC. The chain couples TRBV2 to TRBJ2-1, with 7 bases matching TRBD1. V lost 5 bases and J lost 4; bases outside the gene matches: 5. This CDR3 region has 14 residues. CDR1 SNHLY and CDR2 FYNNEI come from the germline V gene.

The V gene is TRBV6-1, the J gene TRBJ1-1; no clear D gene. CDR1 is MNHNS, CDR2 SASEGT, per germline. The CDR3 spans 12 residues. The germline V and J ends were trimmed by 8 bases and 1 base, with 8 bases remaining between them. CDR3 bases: TGTGCCAGCCGGTTGGGGAACACTGAAGCTTTCTTT. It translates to CASRLGNTEAFF.

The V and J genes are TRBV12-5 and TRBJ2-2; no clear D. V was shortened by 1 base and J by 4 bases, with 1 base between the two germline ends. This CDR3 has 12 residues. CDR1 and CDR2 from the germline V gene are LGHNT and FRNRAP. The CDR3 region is CASGLATGELFF. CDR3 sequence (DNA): TGTGCTAGTGGTTTGGCCACCGGGGAGCTGTTTTTT.